The source of this T cell receptor (beta chain) is a study of blood T cell repertoires in COVID-19. As for the study in general: PBMCs, B-cell-depleted T cells, or T cells were the source of the cDNA or gDNA that made up the material.

CDR1 and CDR2 from the germline V gene are SNHLY and FYNNEI. There are 19 residues in the CDR3. With V trimmed by 2 bases and J by 3 bases, 14 bases remained unmatched. Assay: immunoSEQ multiplex PCR; the TCRdb copy retains only in-frame clones and omits some. The sample has 150,000 to 200,000 clones, 89% seen once; the top ten hold approximately 2%. This TCR derives from a man aged 18 to 29 who had recovered from COVID-19. Sequenced: peripheral blood. V and J are TRBV2 and TRBJ2-7, with TRBD2 identical over 12 bases. The CDR3 bases are TGTGCCAGCAGTGAACCTGCTAGCGGGAGGGCCTATCGCTTCTACGAGCAGTACTTC. The encoded protein is CASSEPASGRAYRFYEQYF.